Listed here are 13 T cell receptor beta chains from one sample, sequenced in a study of human T cells and chemical hapten exposure. Time point: patch test 3, about 24 weeks after DPC sensitization. Treatment noted: therapeutic diphenylcyclopropenone sensitization with weekly scalp DPC. TCRdb re-called the RACE reads through MiXCR, storing one row per CDR3 protein. Among 210,000 or so distinct CDR3 sequences listed, around 25% were seen once. Sequenced here: whole blood, sampled in connection with sensitization to the hapten diphenylcyclopropenone (DPC). The receptors were gathered from a woman aged 40 to 50 with alopecia areata. Some clones in this sample may be carry-over from other donors' samples.

This chain links TRBV19 with TRBJ2-5; D is perhaps TRBD2 (5 bases). Germline V CDR1 and CDR2: LNHDA, SQIVND (reference sequence). This CDR3 region has 12 residues. V gave up 10 bases and J gave up 5 bases, with 14 bases separating them. The CDR3 reads CATGRESETQYF. CDR3 DNA: TGTGCCACCGGTCGGGAAAGCGAGACCCAGTACTTC.

The chain combines TRBV12-3 or TRBV12-4 with TRBJ1-2; D remains unclear. V was cut by 5 bases and J by 7 bases, with 17 bases left in between. The CDR3 totals 14 residues. CDR3 sequence: CASSLGNVLGGYTF. CDR3 sequence (DNA): TGTGCCAGCAGTCTCGGGAACGTACTCGGTGGCTACACCTTC.

This clonotype was seen more than once but under ten times. V gene TRBV7-2 combines with J gene TRBJ2-7; tentatively, D is TRBD2 (6 bases). CDR1 and CDR2 (germline): SGHTA, FQGNSA. V shed 3 bases and J shed 4 bases, with 7 bases lying between them. This CDR3 spans 12 amino acids. CDR3: CASSLTRYEQYF. The CDR3, as DNA: TGTGCCAGCAGCTTGACTAGGTACGAGCAGTACTTC.

The chain recombines TRBV5-5 with TRBJ2-1, with D possibly TRBD1 on 6 matching bases. V lost 4 bases and J lost 5, with 19 bases in between. The germline V gene has CDR1 SGHKS and CDR2 YYEKEE (reference sequence). This CDR3 has 16 amino acids. CDR3 coding DNA: TGTGCCAGCAGCCCGGCCCCACAGGGTGGCCACAATGAGCAGTTCTTC. It encodes CASSPAPQGGHNEQFF.

The chain joins TRBV27 to TRBJ1-2, with D possibly matching TRBD1 (5 bases). The V gene's germline CDR1 is MNHEY and CDR2 SMNVEV (reference sequence). This CDR3 is built from 14 residues. Trimming stripped 4 bases from V and 1 base from J, with 10 bases between. CDR3 region: CASSWSGNNYGYTF. In DNA, the CDR3 is TGTGCCAGCAGTTGGTCAGGGAATAACTATGGCTACACCTTC.

This clonotype has only a few counts. This chain connects TRBV27 to TRBJ2-7, with D tentatively TRBD2 (6 bases). The germline CDR1 and CDR2 sequences are MNHEY and SMNVEV (reference sequence). The CDR3 is 14 residues long. V was pared by 2 bases and J by 6 bases, with 14 bases between. The CDR3 loop reads CASSLRGRGSEQYF. CDR3 sequence (DNA): TGTGCCAGCAGTTTAAGAGGACGGGGGAGCGAGCAGTACTTC.

This clonotype was detected only once. The junction differs from germline at one of its ends, possibly a read error. The chain employs TRBV7-2 and TRBJ2-1, with 7 bases identical to TRBD2. This CDR3 comprises 11 residues. Germline CDR1 reads SGHTA; CDR2 reads FQGNSA. The CDR3 DNA follows: TGTGCCAGCAGCCTGACTAGCTGGGTATACTTC. It is translated as CASSLTSWVYF.

This clonotype was found a few times. The chain has TRBV6-1 and TRBJ2-3; D not certain. Trimming took 3 bases from V and 5 from J, leaving 6 bases between them. CDR3 length: 12 residues. The V gene's germline CDR1 is MNHNS and CDR2 SASEGT. The CDR3 region is CASSEMKDTQYF. The CDR3, as DNA: TGTGCCAGCAGTGAGATGAAAGATACGCAGTATTTT.

This clonotype was seen only a few times. The chain is built from TRBV18 and TRBJ1-1, with D unresolved. V was cut by 1 base and J by 2 bases, with 5 bases left in between. This CDR3 is 13 amino acids long. From germline, CDR1 is KGHSH and CDR2 LQKENI. The CDR3 sequence: CASSPLGNTEAFF. The CDR3 nucleotides are TGTGCCAGCTCACCACTGGGTAACACTGAAGCTTTCTTT.

The chain combines TRBV6-2 or TRBV6-3 with TRBJ2-3, with 9 nucleotides matching TRBD2. The V and J ends lost 6 bases and 6 bases, in that order; junction bases with no gene match: 13. The CDR3 is 16 amino acids. In germline, CDR1 is MNHEY, CDR2 SVGEGT. As DNA, the CDR3 is TGTGCCAGCAGCCAACTAACTAGCGGGTATGCGGATACGCAGTATTTT. Its protein product is CASSQLTSGYADTQYF.

The chain joins TRBV28 to TRBJ2-6; no clear D gene. Germline-derived CDR1 and CDR2 are MDHEN and SYDVKM. V shed 4 bases and J shed 2 bases, with 6 bases lying between them. This CDR3 is built from 14 residues. Here the CDR3 reads CASSSQPGANVLTF. The CDR3 DNA is TGTGCCAGCAGTTCCCAACCTGGGGCCAACGTCCTGACTTTC. Full variable domain (missing parts from reference TRBV28 and TRBJ2-6): DVKVTQSSRYLVKRTGEKVFLECVQDMDHENMFWYRQDPGLGLRLIYFSYDVKMKEKGDIPEGYSVSREKKERFSLILESASTNQTSMYLCASSSQPGANVLTFGAGSRLTVL.

This clonotype was recorded a few times. The chain combines TRBV4-3 with TRBJ2-5, with D maybe TRBD1 (6 bases). This CDR3 spans 16 amino acids. V lost 0 bases to trimming and J lost 0 bases, with 11 bases between them. Germline loops: CDR1 LGHNA, CDR2 YSLEER. CDR3 loop: CASSQDLRGNQETQYF. The CDR3 DNA follows: TGCGCCAGCAGCCAAGATCTAAGGGGGAACCAAGAGACCCAGTACTTC.

The chain carries TRBV9 and TRBJ2-6; the match to TRBD1 covers 7 bases. The germline V gene has CDR1 SGDLS and CDR2 YYNGEE. The V segment lost 2 bases and the J segment 0 bases; nucleotides outside the gene matches: 2. The CDR3 extends over 16 amino acids. In DNA, the CDR3 is TGTGCCAGCAGCGTGGGACAGTACTCTGGGGCCAACGTCCTGACTTTC. It specifies CASSVGQYSGANVLTF.